The clone carrying this TCR beta chain was observed a single time. When sampled, the donors appeared nominally healthy, though they likely had unrecorded immune exposures. Researchers ran the PCR with 60 Vbeta and 13 Jbeta primers. Profiled with immunoSEQ multiplex PCR; TCRdb holds only in-frame clones, not every one. The sample lists around 130,000 clones; around 75% were seen once. CDR1 and CDR2 from the germline V gene are LNHDA and SQIVND (reference sequence). This CDR3 has 15 amino acids. V gave up 1 base and J gave up 6 bases; unmatched junction bases: 4. The sample belongs to a study of cytomegalovirus exposure and HLA in healthy donors. The overall study: Early released data comprised about 85 million unique TCRs from HLA-typed donors.

This receptor was identified in a female donor in good health and CMV-seronegative. The sample comprised PBMCs. The chain links TRBV19 to TRBJ2-1, with 9 bases lining up with TRBD1. The CDR3 sequence is CASSIGTGGFNEQFF. The CDR3 DNA is TGTGCCAGTAGTATAGGAACAGGGGGCTTCAATGAGCAGTTCTTC.